This T cell receptor (beta chain) came from a study of shared clonotypes between healthy human individuals (dated by TCRdb to the early 2020s). Broadly, across the study: Two women and three men aged 18 to 49 years were included in the cohort. The study deeply sequenced blood TCR repertoires of about five healthy adults to estimate repertoire size and the extent of clonotype sharing between individuals. For each donor, CD4 naive and CD4 memory were each run on three plates, CD8 naive on two plates, and CD8 memory on one plate. To increase sequencing depth and limit assay-specific biases, different laboratories used diverse techniques to prepare libraries and sequence TCR repertoires. Each donor's leukapheresis produced roughly between about 0.9 and 9.5 billion PBMCs. What the research found in general, with its limitations: Higher generation probabilities were observed for clonotypes shared by all four sorted-subset donors than for non-shared clonotypes. Sharing across a handful of donors was observed for around 5% of naive CD4, under 4% of naive CD8, 2% to 2.5% of memory CD4, and around 0.4% of memory CD8 clonotypes. Naive subsets generally had larger estimated clonotype richness than memory subsets did. The small number of donors limited the genetic and exposure-history diversity represented. Incomplete sequencing was indicated by rarefaction of sorted-subset datasets, despite the large sequencing depth. Based on pairwise subsampling, the degree of clonotype sharing among donors was expected to be affected by sequencing depth. Sampling was restricted to blood, and TCR repertoires in tissues likely differ from the TCR repertoires found in blood.

CD8 naive samples were obtained by positive selection for CCR7 among CD45RO-negative cells, yielding a CD45RA+CCR7+ population from which TemRA cells were excluded. The donors were healthy, HIV-negative adults who had no recently reported acute infections or vaccinations. All donors were Caucasian adults living in Nashville, Tennessee, USA. Blood was collected by leukapheresis, and PBMCs were isolated by Ficoll-Histopaque density gradient centrifugation and then cryopreserved in liquid nitrogen vapor phase. Analytical flow cytometry was used to check the purity and quantity of each magnetically sorted T cell population. Genomic DNA was isolated from each sorted fraction and quantified by UV absorbance on a Nanodrop 2000c. Of note for this clone: Its antigen is currently not known. The junction differs from germline at one of its ends, possibly a read error.

The CDR1 and CDR2 encoded by the germline V gene (reference sequence) are SEHNR and FQNEAQ. The CDR3 runs 11 amino acids, cysteine and phenylalanine included. Only CDR3 DNA is held: 33 bases, read in frame from base 1. TCR CDR3 regions were amplified from genomic DNA by multiplex PCR using the deep immunoSEQ assay. Genomic DNA extracted from each cell subset was distributed evenly over all wells of several immunoSEQ 96-well plates, and each plate served as one replicate. For sorted subsets, around 0.2 ug genomic DNA, equal to some 30,000 T cell genomes, was loaded into each replicate PCR. Purified libraries were measured with a Qubit 3.0 fluorometer, size-checked on a Bioanalyzer 2100, and measured again with the KAPA Library Quantification kit. Every immunoSEQ 96-well plate was sequenced on a separate single-read 150-cycle Illumina NextSeq 550 flow cell. The authors processed their data as follows. Because the immunoSEQ output included only junctional sequences and no quality scores, the filtering could not be the same as the filtering used for full-length reads. To assign V/J genes and CDR3, sequences were annotated using PyIR, a Python wrapper for IgBLAST v1.9, with IMGT germline references. Any read was removed if the V/J assignment was weak (E-value above 1e-6), the CDR3 was missing, or the read contained stop codons, out-of-frame junctions, or ambiguous translated residues. A V3J clonotype was defined by an identical inferred V gene, J gene, and CDR3 amino acid sequence. To compute the percentage overlap between repertoires, the number of shared unique clonotypes was divided by the size of the smaller repertoire. Three approaches were used to assess repertoire richness: RTK rarefaction, the Chao1 estimator, and Recon v2.1 estimates of unobserved clonotypes. Generation probabilities were computed with OLGA for all TCRbeta clonotypes obtained by the gDNA method from four donors. What TCRdb holds here is the immuneACCESS table cut down to in-frame rearrangements. Part of the clones is not present; checked against another copy, under half of the missing clones reflect an unresolved V gene, and the others are unexplained. From that table come the V and J calls and clone size; the DNA was used to work out D and trimming. In all, the sample holds around 550,000 clones, and approximately 96% of those were seen once. The ten most abundant clones make up about 0.11% of the sample.

Source material: naive CD8+ T cells sorted from blood. The cell subset or site label of this sample denotes: CD45RA+CCR7+. This clonotype was obtained from a woman aged 25 to 39 in good health. Recombination joined TRBV7-9 with TRBJ2-1, and 7 junction bases match TRBD2. Here is the DNA: TGTGCCAGCAGCTCCCCCGGGACTATCGTCTTC. The encoded protein is CASSSPGTIVF.